This TCR beta chain was observed in a study of identical twins. The CDR3 is 15 amino acids. Germline values: CDR1 SGHRS, CDR2 YFSETQ. V dropped 5 bases and J dropped 0 bases, with 12 bases sitting between them. This clonotype was counted ten times or more. Each cDNA held unique molecular identifiers, and template switching gave it a universal primer site. From the 5' RACE reads, TCRdb called clonotypes with MiXCR, one entry per CDR3 protein. The sample has 400,000 to 500,000 distinct CDR3 sequences; around a sixth are singletons. The V call is TRBV5-1, the J call TRBJ1-5, with D perhaps matching TRBD1 (6 bases). This receptor was identified in a man aged 45 to 65 in good health. Source material: naive T cells sorted from blood. The CDR3 reads CASSSIGGSNQPQHF. The DNA for the CDR3 is TGCGCCAGCAGTTCGATAGGGGGTAGCAATCAGCCCCAGCATTTT.